The 18 T cell receptor beta chains in this list originate from one sample, sequenced in a study of blood T cell repertoires in COVID-19. The table came from immunoSEQ multiplex PCR; TCRdb's copy has only in-frame clones and leaves some out. The repertoire has 95,000 to 150,000 clones, roughly three quarters of them found once; the top ten carry about 4%. The sequenced material came from peripheral blood. All receptors derive from a woman aged 80 or over with acute or convalescent COVID-19.

V and J are TRBV28 and TRBJ1-5, with 10 bases matching TRBD1. The CDR3 spans 14 residues. CDR1 is MDHEN and CDR2 is SYDVKM in the germline V gene. Trimming removed 8 bases from V and 5 bases from J; junction bases left unmatched: 6. CDR3 sequence reads: CASSGDRGHQPQHF. The CDR3 DNA sequence: TGTGCCAGCTCTGGGGACAGGGGCCATCAGCCCCAGCATTTT.

The J gene is TRBJ1-5, the V gene TRBV6-2 or TRBV6-3, with TRBD1 as a possible D gene (5 bases). V dropped 6 bases and J dropped 5 bases, with 11 bases sitting between them. CDR3 length: 13 amino acids. Looked up from germline, CDR1 is MNHEY and CDR2 is SVGEGT. In DNA form, the CDR3 reads TGTGCCAGCAGCTTTGACAGATATCAGCCCCAGCATTTT. Amino acids: CASSFDRYQPQHF.

CDR3 sequence: CASSPGTTSGELFF. The CDR3 nucleotides are TGTGCCAGCAGCCCCGGGACAACGAGCGGGGAGCTGTTTTTT. V is TRBV7-9 and J is TRBJ2-2; a weak D match, TRBD1 (6 bases). Trimming left V 5 bases short and J 7 bases short, with 14 bases between. Germline V CDR1 and CDR2: SEHNR, FQNEAQ (reference sequence). The CDR3 extends over 14 amino acids. The entire variable domain, with the rest obtained from reference TRBV7-9 and TRBJ2-2, is as follows: DTGVSQNPRHKITKRGQNVTFRCDPISEHNRLYWYRQTLGQGPEFLTYFQNEAQLEKSRLLSDRFSAERPKGSFSTLEIQRTEQGDSAMYLCASSPGTTSGELFFGEGSRLTVL.

This chain joins TRBV28 and TRBJ1-5; the D gene is possibly TRBD1 (5 bases). The CDR3 is made up of 17 amino acids. Germline V gene sequence: CDR1 MDHEN, CDR2 SYDVKM. Trimming cost V 3 bases and J 6 bases, with 21 bases left between them. CDR3 nucleotide sequence: TGTGCCAGCAGTTTGATAAGGGGCTCATCAAATGGTCAGCCCCAGCATTTT. It translates to CASSLIRGSSNGQPQHF.

The V and J genes are TRBV13 and TRBJ1-5; D is unclear. The ends were cut back, 5 bases at V and 2 bases at J, with 13 bases in the middle. The CDR3 spans 15 residues. CDR1 and CDR2 (germline): PRHDT, FYEKMQ (reference sequence). This chain's CDR3 is CASSRGGPGNQPQHF. CDR3 in DNA: TGTGCCAGCAGCCGGGGAGGTCCGGGCAATCAGCCCCAGCATTTT.

This clone was counted a single time. This rearrangement joins TRBV6-5 to TRBJ1-3, with D hard to call. From germline, CDR1 is MNHEY and CDR2 SVGAGI. This CDR3 contains 12 residues. V was clipped by 7 bases and J by 3 bases, with 7 bases between them. The CDR3 DNA follows: TGTGCCAGCATTGCAGTTGGAAACACCATATATTTT. Translating gives CASIAVGNTIYF.

This chain links TRBV12-3 or TRBV12-4 with TRBJ1-2; 7 bases line up with TRBD1. This CDR3 is 13 amino acids long. With 6 bases clipped from V and 5 bases from J, the junction kept 6 bases outside the gene matches. Here the CDR3 DNA reads TGTGCCAGCAGCTTGGGCAGGGGGTATGGCTACACCTTC. As protein: CASSLGRGYGYTF.

CDR3 loop: CASSFSGRDKYNEQFF. The CDR3 nucleotides are TGTGCCAGCAGCTTTAGCGGGAGGGACAAATACAATGAGCAGTTCTTC. The J gene is TRBJ2-1, the V gene TRBV5-8; 11 bases line up with TRBD2. Trimming removed 2 bases from V and 4 bases from J; junction bases left unmatched: 5. The CDR3 is 16 amino acids. Looked up from germline, CDR1 is SGHTS and CDR2 is YDEGEE.

V is TRBV2 and J is TRBJ2-1; 12 bases agree with TRBD2. The CDR3 consists of 12 residues. Trimming cost V 3 bases and J 13 bases; bases outside gene matches: 1. Germline V gene sequence: CDR1 SNHLY, CDR2 FYNNEI. The CDR3 bases are TGTGCCAGCAGTGAGACTAGCGGGAGACAGTTCTTC. This gives the protein CASSETSGRQFF. The entire variable domain, with the rest obtained from reference TRBV2 and TRBJ2-1, is as follows: EPEVTQTPSHQVTQMGQEVILRCVPISNHLYFYWYRQILGQKVEFLVSFYNNEISEKSEIFDDQFSVERPDGSNFTLKIRSTKLEDSAMYFCASSETSGRQFFGPGTRLTVL.

The V gene is TRBV29-1, the J gene TRBJ1-3; 7 bases agree with TRBD1. CDR1 is SQVTM and CDR2 is ANQGSEA in the germline V gene. Losses at the gene ends were 3 bases for V and 0 bases for J; bases not matched to a gene: 2. CDR3 length: 14 amino acids. The CDR3 region is CSVETGFSGNTIYF. In nucleotides, the CDR3 is TGCAGCGTTGAGACAGGGTTCTCTGGAAACACCATATATTTT. Full variable domain (remainder filled in from reference TRBV29-1 and TRBJ1-3): SAVISQKPSRDICQRGTSLTIQCQVDSQVTMMFWYRQQPGQSLTLIATANQGSEATYESGFVIDKFPISRPNLTFSTLTVSNMSPEDSSIYLCSVETGFSGNTIYFGEGSWLTVV.

The chain couples TRBV11-2 to TRBJ1-1; D unclear. Looked up from germline, CDR1 is SGHAT and CDR2 is FQNNGV. Trimming stripped 2 bases from V and 2 bases from J, with 6 bases between. This CDR3 spans 13 amino acids. For the CDR3, the DNA is TGTGCCAGCAGCTTAACAGTAAACACTGAAGCTTTCTTT. Its translation: CASSLTVNTEAFF.

This chain links TRBV9 with TRBJ2-1; possibly TRBD2 for D (5 bases). The CDR3 contains 13 residues. V shed 0 bases and J shed 10 bases, with 11 bases lying between them. Germline V lookup: CDR1 SGDLS, CDR2 YYNGEE. The CDR3, as DNA: TGTGCCAGCAGCGTAGCTTTCGGGAAGGAGCAGTTCTTC. Amino acids: CASSVAFGKEQFF.

This clone was counted ten times or more. The gene calls are TRBV6-6 and TRBJ1-2; no clear D gene. The CDR3 is made up of 11 amino acids. Germline CDR1 MNHNY, CDR2 SVGAGI (reference sequence). V was trimmed by 8 bases and J by 2 bases, leaving 6 bases between them. CDR3 coding DNA: TGTGCCAGCTCTTTAAACTATGGCTACACCTTC. It codes for CASSLNYGYTF.

The CDR3 sequence is CASSSTKTGGAEGYTF. The CDR3 coding sequence is TGTGCCAGCTCATCAACTAAAACAGGGGGCGCGGAGGGCTACACCTTC. The chain recombines TRBV18 with TRBJ1-2; 9 bases are a match to TRBD1. This CDR3 contains 16 residues. J gave up 8 bases and V 5 bases, and 15 bases lay outside the gene matches. Germline lookup yields CDR1 KGHSH and CDR2 LQKENI.

V and J are TRBV28 and TRBJ2-1, with D hard to call. This CDR3 has 15 amino acids. Germline values: CDR1 MDHEN, CDR2 SYDVKM. V lost 1 base to trimming and J lost 6 bases, with 13 bases between them. Here the CDR3 DNA reads TGTGCCAGCAGTTTATCCGGCAGGTCCCTCAATGAGCAGTTCTTC. As protein: CASSLSGRSLNEQFF.

A few counts support this clone. J is TRBJ2-6 and V is TRBV7-2, with TRBD2 matching over 9 bases. With 3 bases clipped from V and 2 bases from J, the junction kept 11 bases outside the gene matches. The CDR3 is made up of 19 amino acids. Germline CDR1 is SGHTA and CDR2 is FQGNSA. CDR3 loop: CASSFPRGSGGTGANVLTF. Here the CDR3 DNA reads TGTGCCAGCAGCTTCCCAAGGGGGAGCGGGGGGACTGGGGCCAACGTCCTGACTTTC.

The V gene is TRBV14, the J gene TRBJ2-5, with D tentatively TRBD2 (6 bases). CDR1 and CDR2 from the germline V gene are SGHDN and FVKESK. This CDR3 contains 14 residues. The V gene lost 0 bases and the J gene lost 3 bases, with 8 bases spanning the gap. The CDR3 DNA reads TGTGCCAGCAGCCAAGAGAGGAGGGAAGAGACCCAGTACTTC. It is translated as CASSQERREETQYF.

J is TRBJ1-3 and V is TRBV7-3, with 9 bases identical to TRBD1. The V gene end was trimmed by 4 bases and the J gene end by 4 bases; junction bases not matched to a gene: 5. The CDR3 has 15 residues. CDR1 is SGHTA, CDR2 FQGTGA, per germline. Here the CDR3 DNA reads TGTGCCAGCAGCTCGGGACAGGGACGAGGAAACACCATATATTTT. Translation: CASSSGQGRGNTIYF.